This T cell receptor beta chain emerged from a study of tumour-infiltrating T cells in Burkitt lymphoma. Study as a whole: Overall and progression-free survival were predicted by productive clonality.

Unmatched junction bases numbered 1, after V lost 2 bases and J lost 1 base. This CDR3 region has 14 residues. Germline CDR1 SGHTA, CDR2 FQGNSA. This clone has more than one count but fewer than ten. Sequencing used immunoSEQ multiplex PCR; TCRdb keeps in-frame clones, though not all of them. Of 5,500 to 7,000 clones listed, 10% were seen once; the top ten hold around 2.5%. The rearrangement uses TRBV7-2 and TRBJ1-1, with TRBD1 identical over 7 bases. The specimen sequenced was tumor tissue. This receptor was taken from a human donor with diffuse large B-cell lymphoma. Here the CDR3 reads CASSLNRGNTEAFF. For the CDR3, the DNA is TGTGCCAGCAGCTTAAACAGGGGGAACACTGAAGCTTTCTTT.